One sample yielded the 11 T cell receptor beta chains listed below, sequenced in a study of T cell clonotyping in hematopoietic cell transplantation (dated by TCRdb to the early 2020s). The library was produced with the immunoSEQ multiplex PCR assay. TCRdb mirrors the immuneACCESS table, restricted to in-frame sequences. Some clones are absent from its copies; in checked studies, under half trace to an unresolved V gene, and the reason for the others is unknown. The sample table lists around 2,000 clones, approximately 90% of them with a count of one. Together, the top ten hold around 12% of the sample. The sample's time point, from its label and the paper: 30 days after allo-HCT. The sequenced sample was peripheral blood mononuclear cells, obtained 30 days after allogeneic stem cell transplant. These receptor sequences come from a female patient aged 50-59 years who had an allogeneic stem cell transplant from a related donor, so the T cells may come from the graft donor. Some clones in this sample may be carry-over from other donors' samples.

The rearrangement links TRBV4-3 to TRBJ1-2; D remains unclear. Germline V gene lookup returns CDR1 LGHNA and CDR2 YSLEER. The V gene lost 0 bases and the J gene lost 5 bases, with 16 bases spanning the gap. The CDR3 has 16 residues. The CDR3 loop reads CASSQEVEGLLYGYTF. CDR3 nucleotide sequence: TGCGCCAGCAGCCAAGAAGTGGAAGGGCTTCTTTATGGCTACACCTTC.

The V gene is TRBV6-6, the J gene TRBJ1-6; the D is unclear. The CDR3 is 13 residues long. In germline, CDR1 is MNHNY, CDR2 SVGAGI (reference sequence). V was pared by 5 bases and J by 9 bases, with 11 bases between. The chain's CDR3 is CASSASAGSPLHF. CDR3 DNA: TGTGCCAGCAGTGCATCGGCCGGTTCACCCCTCCACTTT.

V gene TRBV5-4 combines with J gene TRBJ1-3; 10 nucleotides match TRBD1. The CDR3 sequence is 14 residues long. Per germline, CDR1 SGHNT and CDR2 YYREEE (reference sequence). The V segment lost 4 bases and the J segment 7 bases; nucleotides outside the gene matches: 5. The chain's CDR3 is CASSEGGQGNTIYF. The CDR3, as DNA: TGTGCCAGCAGCGAAGGGGGACAGGGGAACACCATATATTTT.

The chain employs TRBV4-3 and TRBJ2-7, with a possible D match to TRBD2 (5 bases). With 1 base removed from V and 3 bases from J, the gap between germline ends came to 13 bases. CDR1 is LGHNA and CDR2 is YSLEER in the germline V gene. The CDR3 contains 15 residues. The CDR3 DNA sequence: TGCGCCAGCAGCCAAGGCAGGCGGGCAAACTACGAGCAGTACTTC. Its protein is CASSQGRRANYEQYF.

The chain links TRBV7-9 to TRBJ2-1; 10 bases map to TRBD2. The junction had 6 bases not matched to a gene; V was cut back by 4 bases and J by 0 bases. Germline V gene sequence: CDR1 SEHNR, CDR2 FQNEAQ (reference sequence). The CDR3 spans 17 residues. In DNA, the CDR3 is TGTGCCAGCAGCTCCACACTAGCGGGAAGCTCCTACAATGAGCAGTTCTTC. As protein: CASSSTLAGSSYNEQFF. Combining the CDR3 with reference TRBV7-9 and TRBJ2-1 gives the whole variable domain DTGVSQNPRHKITKRGQNVTFRCDPISEHNRLYWYRQTLGQGPEFLTYFQNEAQLEKSRLLSDRFSAERPKGSFSTLEIQRTEQGDSAMYLCASSSTLAGSSYNEQFFGPGTRLTVL.

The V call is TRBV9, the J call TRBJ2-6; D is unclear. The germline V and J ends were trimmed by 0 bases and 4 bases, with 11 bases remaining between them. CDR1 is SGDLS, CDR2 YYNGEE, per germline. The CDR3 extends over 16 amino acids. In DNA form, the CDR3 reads TGTGCCAGCAGCGTAGCTTGGAGTGCCGGGGCCAACGTCCTGACTTTC. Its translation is CASSVAWSAGANVLTF.

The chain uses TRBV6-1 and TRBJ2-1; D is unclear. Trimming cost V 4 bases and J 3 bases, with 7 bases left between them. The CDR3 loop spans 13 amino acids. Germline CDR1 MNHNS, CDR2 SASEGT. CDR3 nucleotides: TGTGCCAGCAGTGGCCAGATCTACAATGAGCAGTTCTTC. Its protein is CASSGQIYNEQFF.

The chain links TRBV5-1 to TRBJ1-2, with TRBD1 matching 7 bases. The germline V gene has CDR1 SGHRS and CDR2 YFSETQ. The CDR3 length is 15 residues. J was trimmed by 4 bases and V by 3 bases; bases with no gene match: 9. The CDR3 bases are TGCGCCAGCAGCTCACCGGGACAGCTCTTCTATGGCTACACCTTC. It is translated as CASSSPGQLFYGYTF.

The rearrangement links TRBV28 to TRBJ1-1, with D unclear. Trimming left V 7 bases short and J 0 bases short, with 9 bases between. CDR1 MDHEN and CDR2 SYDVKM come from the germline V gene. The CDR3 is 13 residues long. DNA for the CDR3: TGTGCCAGCAAAGTGGAGTTGAACACTGAAGCTTTCTTT. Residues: CASKVELNTEAFF.

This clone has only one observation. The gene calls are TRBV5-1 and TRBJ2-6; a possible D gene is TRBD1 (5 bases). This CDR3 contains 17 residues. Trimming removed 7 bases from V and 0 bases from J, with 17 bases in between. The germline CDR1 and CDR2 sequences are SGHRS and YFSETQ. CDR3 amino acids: CASRLGQGVSGANVLTF. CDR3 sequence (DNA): TGCGCCAGCCGTCTGGGGCAGGGCGTCTCTGGGGCCAACGTCCTGACTTTC. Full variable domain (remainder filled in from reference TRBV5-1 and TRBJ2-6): KAGVTQTPRYLIKTRGQQVTLSCSPISGHRSVSWYQQTPGQGLQFLFEYFSETQRNKGNFPGRFSGRQFSNSRSEMNVSTLELGDSALYLCASRLGQGVSGANVLTFGAGSRLTVL.

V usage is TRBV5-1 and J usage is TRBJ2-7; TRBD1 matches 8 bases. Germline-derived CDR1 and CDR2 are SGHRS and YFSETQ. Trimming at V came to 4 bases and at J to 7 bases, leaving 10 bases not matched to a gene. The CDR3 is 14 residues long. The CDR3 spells CASSNRTGLTEQYF. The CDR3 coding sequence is TGCGCCAGCAGCAACCGGACAGGGCTCACGGAGCAGTACTTC.